This T cell receptor beta chain came from a study of shared clonotypes between healthy human individuals. General observations from the study: Sample collection involved blood only; tissue repertoires are likely different.

As regards this clone: Its specificity is not known.

TCRdb's copy holds only in-frame clones and misses some; the assay was immunoSEQ multiplex PCR. The sample records some 200,000 clones, roughly 91% being singletons. Caucasian adults living in Nashville, Tennessee, provided all samples. The CDR3 extends over 16 amino acids. The sample consisted of naive CD4+ T cells sorted from blood. The subset is: CD45RA+ positively selected. The sequence came from a woman aged 30 to 39 in good health. The gene calls are TRBV7-1 and TRBJ2-5; D gene uncertain. The J call is doubtful: the DNA matches TRBJ2-7 better. TRBV7-1 is marked as an open reading frame, function uncertain. The CDR3 sequence is CASSSPWGKSSYEQYF. The CDR3 nucleotides read TGTGCCAGCAGTTCCCCCTGGGGAAAGAGCTCCTACGAGCAGTACTTC.